The entry below describes one T cell receptor (beta chain). This specimen belongs to a study of blood T cell repertoires in COVID-19. Whole-study context: COVID-19 samples from acute and convalescent phases originated in the United States, Italy and Spain. PBMCs, B-cell-depleted T cells, or T cells provided the cDNA or gDNA that made up the material.

In the original analysis: Reference gene primer amplification gave nucleated cell count estimates. Measured with immunoSEQ multiplex PCR; TCRdb has only the in-frame clones, and not every one. V, J and clone size derive from that table, while D and trimming were established from the DNA sequence. The data show 50,000 to 70,000 clones, about nine tenths seen once. CDR3 length equals 15 residues. Trimming took 3 bases from V and 1 from J; bases not matched to a gene: 2. Per the germline V gene, CDR1 is KGHSH and CDR2 is LQKENI. The chain employs TRBV18 and TRBJ2-1; TRBD1 matches 8 bases. Sequenced input: peripheral blood. This TCR was recovered from a woman aged 80 or older with active COVID-19. DNA of the CDR3: TGTGCCAGCTCACCCACAGGGGGGTCCTACAATGAGCAGTTCTTC. Translating gives CASSPTGGSYNEQFF.